The next 32 T cell receptor beta chains were all read from a single sample in a study of T-cell reconstitution after alpha-beta-depleted transplantation in children. Preparing the TCRbeta library involved the use of unique molecular identifiers. Each CDR3 protein gets one entry after TCRdb re-called the PCR reads with MiXCR. The data contain about 350,000 distinct CDR3 sequences, 15% to 20% of them singletons. This sample comprised PBMCs, mostly from graft donor cells, obtained 360 days after TCRalphabeta/CD19-depleted stem cell transplant. These receptors all come from a male patient between 2 and 15 years old who had a stem cell transplant for acute lymphoblastic leukemia, so the T cells may come from the graft donor.

This clonotype has more than one count but fewer than ten. The chain joins TRBV12-3 or TRBV12-4 to TRBJ2-6; no clear D. CDR3 length: 17 residues. Trimming left V 4 bases short and J 0 bases short, with 13 bases between. This CDR3 is CASSSSVRASGANVLTF. The CDR3 coding sequence is TGTGCCAGCAGTTCTTCCGTCCGGGCCTCTGGGGCCAACGTCCTGACTTTC.

This clonotype turned up a few times. This sequence joins TRBV7-9 and TRBJ1-1; a possible D gene is TRBD1 (6 bases). The V end lost 5 bases, the J end lost 2 bases, and 15 bases lay between the germline ends. The CDR3 loop spans 15 amino acids. The V gene's germline CDR1 is SEHNR and CDR2 FQNEAQ (reference sequence). For the CDR3, the DNA is TGTGCCAGCAGCGGAGCAGGGGTCCCCAACACTGAAGCTTTCTTT. It is translated as CASSGAGVPNTEAFF.

This clonotype has ten or more counts. The V gene is TRBV5-1, the J gene TRBJ2-3, with TRBD2 matching 8 bases. The CDR3 is 14 residues long. After removal of 4 bases from V and 5 bases from J, the junction contained 6 bases not matched to a gene. Germline CDR1 and CDR2: SGHRS and YFSETQ. The CDR3 DNA follows: TGCGCCAGCAGCCAAGCGGGAGTGGGAGATACGCAGTATTTT. Protein: CASSQAGVGDTQYF.

This clonotype was observed a few times. CDR3 sequence (DNA): TGTGCCATCAGTGAGCCACCGGTTACCCCCCACAATGAGCAGTTCTTC. Its protein is CAISEPPVTPHNEQFF. The genes are TRBV10-3 and TRBJ2-1; D remains unclear. The germline CDR1 and CDR2 sequences are ENHRY and SYGVKD. Trimming cost V 2 bases and J 5 bases, with 16 bases left between them. This CDR3 has 16 residues.

This clonotype has ten or more counts. V is TRBV4-2 and J is TRBJ1-6; TRBD1 is a possible D gene (5 bases). The CDR3 runs to 13 residues. V lost 4 bases and J lost 7, with 8 bases in between. Per germline, CDR1 LGHNA and CDR2 YNFKEQ. The CDR3 loop is CASSRQRNSPLHF. The DNA for the CDR3 is TGTGCCAGCAGCCGACAGAGGAATTCACCCCTCCACTTT.

This clonotype has a handful of counts. The genes are TRBV4-1 and TRBJ2-3; the D is unclear. The CDR3 contains 17 residues. Germline lookup yields CDR1 MGHRA and CDR2 YSYEKL. Between the trimmed V and J ends, which lost 1 base and 0 bases, there was a span of 14 bases. In DNA, the CDR3 is TGCGCCAGCAGCCAAGGTCGCGTAGTTTTTAGCACAGATACGCAGTATTTT. Translation gives CASSQGRVVFSTDTQYF.

This clonotype was seen a handful of times. The V gene is TRBV12-3 or TRBV12-4, the J gene TRBJ2-4, with D possibly being TRBD1 (6 bases). V shed 4 bases and J shed 2 bases, with 9 bases lying between them. CDR3 size: 14 residues. CDR3 sequence (DNA): TGTGCCAGCAGTTCGGACAGACCCAAAAACATTCAGTACTTC. It encodes CASSSDRPKNIQYF.

This clonotype appeared a few times. This chain uses TRBV6-2 or TRBV6-3 with TRBJ2-1; no definite D call. The CDR3 has 17 amino acids. With 6 bases removed from V and 0 bases from J, the gap between germline ends came to 18 bases. Germline V gene data show CDR1 as MNHEY and CDR2 as SVGEGT. CDR3 sequence (DNA): TGTGCCAGCAGCCGCCCTACGACGAGAAGCTCCTACAATGAGCAGTTCTTC. Translating it yields CASSRPTTRSSYNEQFF.

This clonotype was observed a few times. CDR3 sequence (DNA): TGCAGCGTTGGTTCGGGGAACACTGAAGCTTTCTTT. It codes for CSVGSGNTEAFF. The genes are TRBV29-1 and TRBJ1-1; the D is unclear. This CDR3 spans 12 amino acids. CDR1 and CDR2 (germline): SQVTM, ANQGSEA. Trimming cost V 4 bases and J 1 base, with 7 bases left between them.

The chain combines TRBV7-2 with TRBJ2-1; 7 bases fit TRBD1. The CDR3 is 15 residues long. Trimming removed 5 bases from V and 4 bases from J; junction bases left unmatched: 8. CDR1 and CDR2 from the germline V gene are SGHTA and FQGNSA. The chain's CDR3 is CASSHRQGPYNEQFF. Written as DNA, the CDR3 is TGTGCCAGCAGCCACCGACAGGGACCATACAATGAGCAGTTCTTC.

The chain joins TRBV12-3 or TRBV12-4 to TRBJ2-5; 9 bases match TRBD1. This CDR3 has 16 residues. V trimming: 3 bases; J trimming: 0 bases; junction bases outside the gene matches: 5. As DNA, the CDR3 is TGTGCCAGCAGTTTGGCCGGGACAGGGAACCAAGAGACCCAGTACTTC. Its protein product is CASSLAGTGNQETQYF.

The chain recombines TRBV12-3 or TRBV12-4 with TRBJ2-7; D gene uncertain. Deletions cut 5 bases from V and 4 bases from J, with 15 bases between. This CDR3 is built from 14 residues. CDR3 in DNA: TGTGCCAGCAGTCCCCAGAACAGACCTTACGAGCAGTACTTC. Amino acids: CASSPQNRPYEQYF.

The sample holds a few counts of this clonotype. The chain links TRBV20-1 to TRBJ1-3; D ambiguous. Germline V gene data show CDR1 as DFQATT and CDR2 as SNEGSKA (reference sequence). V lost 0 bases to trimming and J lost 2 bases, with 5 bases between them. CDR3 size: 13 residues. The CDR3 here is CSAREPPGNTIYF. For the CDR3, the DNA is TGCAGTGCTAGAGAACCCCCTGGAAACACCATATATTTT.

The chain links TRBV3-1 to TRBJ2-5, with 7 bases identical to TRBD2. This CDR3 region has 14 residues. Germline CDR1 and CDR2: LGHDT and YNNKEL (reference sequence). V shed 1 base, J shed 4 bases, and the junction held 3 bases outside the gene matches. DNA of the CDR3: TGTGCCAGCAGCCAAGTACCGGGAGGAGAGACCCAGTACTTC. It yields the protein CASSQVPGGETQYF.

This clonotype was counted a few times. The chain links TRBV4-1 to TRBJ2-3; D not certain. The ends were cut back, 1 base at V and 3 bases at J, with 14 bases in the middle. Germline values: CDR1 MGHRA, CDR2 YSYEKL. CDR3 size: 16 residues. CDR3 sequence reads: CASSQGPASWTDTQYF. The DNA for the CDR3 is TGCGCCAGCAGCCAAGGACCCGCTAGTTGGACAGATACGCAGTATTTT.

In its sample, this clonotype was seen a few times. The genes are TRBV6-2 or TRBV6-3 and TRBJ2-3, with 12 positions matching TRBD2. The CDR3 has 19 residues. From germline, CDR1 is MNHEY and CDR2 SVGEGT. V lost 4 bases, J lost 8 bases, and 19 bases stayed unmatched. The DNA of the CDR3 is TGTGCCAGCAGTTCCCGGCTAGCGGGAGGGCCCCCTTCAGTTACTACGCAGTATTTT. Its protein product is CASSSRLAGGPPSVTTQYF.

This clonotype turned up a few times. The chain links TRBV28 to TRBJ1-5, with 7 bases matching TRBD1. CDR1 MDHEN and CDR2 SYDVKM come from the germline V gene. The J segment lost 6 bases and the V segment lost 5 bases, leaving 10 bases of the junction unmatched. CDR3 size: 15 residues. The DNA for the CDR3 is TGTGCCAGCAGTCTTATTACAGGGGTTGCTCAGCCCCAGCATTTT. The encoded protein is CASSLITGVAQPQHF.

This clonotype was seen many times. One end of the junction fails to match germline, which may point to a read error. The chain employs TRBV5-1 and TRBJ2-7; TRBD2 is a possible D gene (5 bases). The CDR3 loop spans 12 amino acids. CDR1 and CDR2 from the germline V gene are SGHRS and YFSETQ. CDR3 protein: CASSLTSYEQYF. The CDR3, as DNA: TGTGCCAGCAGTTTAACTAGCTACGAGCAGTACTTC.

This clonotype was found a few times. The chain joins TRBV6-2 or TRBV6-3 to TRBJ2-7, with 7 nucleotides matching TRBD2. This CDR3 has 15 amino acids. CDR1 and CDR2 from the germline V gene are MNHEY and SVGEGT. Losses at the gene ends were 4 bases for V and 6 bases for J; bases not matched to a gene: 12. CDR3 protein: CASSLLGRASVEQYF. The CDR3 bases are TGTGCCAGCAGTTTGCTGGGGAGGGCTTCGGTCGAGCAGTACTTC.

At least ten counts were recorded for this clonotype. This rearrangement joins TRBV5-1 to TRBJ2-3, with D possibly TRBD1 on 6 matching bases. CDR1 is SGHRS, CDR2 YFSETQ, per germline. CDR3 length: 14 amino acids. The V gene lost 4 bases and the J gene lost 0 bases, with 9 bases spanning the gap. The CDR3 bases are TGCGCCAGCAGCGACGGACAGAGCACAGATACGCAGTATTTT. This sequence encodes CASSDGQSTDTQYF.

The rearrangement links TRBV11-1 to TRBJ2-2; 10 bases agree with TRBD2. Trimming took 5 bases from V and 5 from J; bases not matched to a gene: 17. The CDR3 is 19 residues long. Germline V gene lookup returns CDR1 SGHAT and CDR2 FQDESV (reference sequence). The CDR3 loop is CASSPLPSAGGLGTGELFF. CDR3 nucleotide sequence: TGTGCCAGCAGCCCCCTGCCCTCAGCGGGAGGGCTCGGTACCGGGGAGCTGTTTTTT.

Many counts were recorded for this clonotype. The rearrangement links TRBV24-1 to TRBJ2-3, with D possibly matching TRBD1 (6 bases). CDR1 and CDR2 (germline): KGHDR, SFDVKD. The CDR3 sequence is 15 residues long. Deletions cut 0 bases from V and 4 bases from J, with 10 bases between. CDR3 loop: CATSDLGDTSDTQYF. CDR3 coding DNA: TGTGCCACCAGTGATTTGGGGGACACTTCAGATACGCAGTATTTT.

This clonotype came up a few times. J is TRBJ1-1 and V is TRBV11-2; D unresolved. From germline, CDR1 is SGHAT and CDR2 FQNNGV. V lost 7 bases, J lost 2 bases, and 32 bases lay in between. The CDR3 length is 20 residues. CDR3 sequence: CASIARYRTQGNRVNTEAFF. The CDR3 DNA is TGTGCCAGCATCGCCAGGTATCGGACCCAAGGGAATCGGGTCAACACTGAAGCTTTCTTT.

This clonotype occurred many times. The chain links TRBV12-3 or TRBV12-4 to TRBJ1-6; D not resolved. The CDR3 sequence is 14 residues long. The V and J ends lost 5 bases and 8 bases respectively, with 13 bases between them. The CDR3 nucleotides are TGTGCCAGCAGTCGGGAGGAGTGGGATTCACCCCTCCACTTT. Translating it yields CASSREEWDSPLHF.

This chain connects TRBV20-1 to TRBJ2-1, with TRBD2 matching over 11 bases. CDR1 and CDR2 (germline): DFQATT, SNEGSKA (reference sequence). After removal of 6 bases from V and 4 bases from J, the junction contained 11 bases not matched to a gene. This CDR3 spans 16 amino acids. Here the CDR3 DNA reads TGCAGTGCCCCCACCCCCGGGACTAGCGGATACAATGAGCAGTTCTTC. Translation gives CSAPTPGTSGYNEQFF.

The rearrangement joins TRBV20-1 to TRBJ2-7, with D hard to call. The CDR3 is made up of 10 amino acids. The germline CDR1 and CDR2 sequences are DFQATT and SNEGSKA (reference sequence). Trimming shortened V by 5 bases and J by 2 bases, and 4 bases separated the two germline ends. The CDR3 region has the DNA TGCAGTGCTTCCACCTACGAGCAGTACTTC. It codes for CSASTYEQYF.

This chain connects TRBV18 to TRBJ2-3; TRBD2 agrees at 11 bases. Unmatched junction bases numbered 6, after V lost 5 bases and J lost 2 bases. This CDR3 spans 16 amino acids. CDR1 is KGHSH, CDR2 LQKENI, per germline. The CDR3 is CASSAETSGNTDTQYF. CDR3 bases: TGTGCCAGCTCAGCCGAGACTAGCGGGAACACAGATACGCAGTATTTT.

This clonotype was detected only a few times. The chain joins TRBV28 to TRBJ2-7; D is uncertain. The germline V and J ends were trimmed by 4 bases and 4 bases, with 14 bases remaining between them. The germline CDR1 and CDR2 sequences are MDHEN and SYDVKM. The CDR3 runs to 14 residues. The DNA of the CDR3 is TGTGCCAGCAGTTCTCGAACAGCGCTATACGAGCAGTACTTC. Translating gives CASSSRTALYEQYF.

The gene calls are TRBV10-3 and TRBJ2-7; 9 bases line up with TRBD1. V dropped 4 bases and J dropped 4; count of bases not matched to a gene: 5. Germline CDR1 is ENHRY and CDR2 is SYGVKD. This CDR3 has 14 residues. CDR3 in amino acids: CAISVEDRGYEQYF. CDR3 nucleotide sequence: TGTGCCATCAGTGTTGAGGACAGGGGATACGAGCAGTACTTC.

This clonotype occurred many times. J is TRBJ2-6 and V is TRBV7-8; D unresolved. V was clipped by 1 base and J by 0 bases, with 7 bases between them. Germline CDR1 and CDR2: SGHVS and FQNEAQ. This CDR3 is built from 16 residues. DNA for the CDR3: TGTGCCAGCAGCTTAGGACCGTACTCTGGGGCCAACGTCCTGACTTTC. Amino acids: CASSLGPYSGANVLTF.

This clonotype has at least ten counts. Here the CDR3 DNA reads TGTGCCAGCAGTCCCCAGTGGGGATCCTACAATGAGCAGTTCTTC. The encoded protein is CASSPQWGSYNEQFF. The rearrangement uses TRBV28 and TRBJ2-1; D not certain. CDR3 length: 15 residues. V shed 5 bases and J shed 1 base, with 12 bases lying between them. CDR1 MDHEN and CDR2 SYDVKM come from the germline V gene.

This clonotype was observed a few times. V usage is TRBV6-5 and J usage is TRBJ1-1; TRBD1 matches at 8 bases. The V segment lost 2 bases and the J segment 3 bases; nucleotides outside the gene matches: 11. The CDR3 has 17 residues. Germline CDR1 reads MNHEY; CDR2 reads SVGAGI. CDR3 sequence: CASSYRLLTGEDTEAFF. In nucleotides, the CDR3 is TGTGCCAGCAGTTACCGGCTCCTGACAGGGGAGGACACTGAAGCTTTCTTT.